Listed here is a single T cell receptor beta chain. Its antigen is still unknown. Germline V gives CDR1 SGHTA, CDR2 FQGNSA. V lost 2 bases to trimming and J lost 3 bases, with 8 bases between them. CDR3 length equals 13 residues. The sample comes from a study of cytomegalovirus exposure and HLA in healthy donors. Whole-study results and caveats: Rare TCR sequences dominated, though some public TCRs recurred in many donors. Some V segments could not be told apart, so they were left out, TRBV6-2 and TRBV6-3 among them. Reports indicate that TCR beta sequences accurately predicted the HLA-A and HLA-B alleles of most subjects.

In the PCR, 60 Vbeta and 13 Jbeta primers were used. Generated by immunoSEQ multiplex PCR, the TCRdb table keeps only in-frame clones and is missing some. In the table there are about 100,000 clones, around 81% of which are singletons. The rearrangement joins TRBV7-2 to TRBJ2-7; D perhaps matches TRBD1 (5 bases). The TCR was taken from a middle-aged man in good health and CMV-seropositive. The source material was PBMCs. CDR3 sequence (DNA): TGTGCCAGCAGCTTACGACAGAACTACGAGCAGTACTTC. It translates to CASSLRQNYEQYF.